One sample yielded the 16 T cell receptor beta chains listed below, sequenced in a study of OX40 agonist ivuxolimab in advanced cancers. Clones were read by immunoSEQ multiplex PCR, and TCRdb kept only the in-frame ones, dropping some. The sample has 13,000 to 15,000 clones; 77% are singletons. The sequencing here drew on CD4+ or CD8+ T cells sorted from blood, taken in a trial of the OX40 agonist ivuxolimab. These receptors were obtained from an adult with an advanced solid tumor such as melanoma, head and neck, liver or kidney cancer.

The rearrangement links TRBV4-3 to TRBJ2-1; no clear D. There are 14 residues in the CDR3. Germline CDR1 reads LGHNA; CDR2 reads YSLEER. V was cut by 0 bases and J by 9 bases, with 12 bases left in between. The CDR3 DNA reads TGCGCCAGCAGCCAAGAAAGGTCCGGCCTTGAGCAGTTCTTC. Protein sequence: CASSQERSGLEQFF.

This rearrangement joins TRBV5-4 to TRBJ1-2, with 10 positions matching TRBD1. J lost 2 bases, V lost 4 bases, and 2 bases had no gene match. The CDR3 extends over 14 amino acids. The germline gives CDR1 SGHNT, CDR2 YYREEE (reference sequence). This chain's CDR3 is CASSDRGRNYGYTF. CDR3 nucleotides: TGTGCCAGCAGCGACAGGGGGCGAAACTATGGCTACACCTTC.

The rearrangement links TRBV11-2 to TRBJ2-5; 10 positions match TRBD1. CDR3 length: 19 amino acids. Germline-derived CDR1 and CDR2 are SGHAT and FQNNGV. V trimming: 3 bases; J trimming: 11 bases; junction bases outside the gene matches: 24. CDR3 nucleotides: TGTGCCAGCAGCTTCTCCGGGACAGGGGCCCCTAGCACCCGTGGGGAGCAGTACTTC. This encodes CASSFSGTGAPSTRGEQYF.

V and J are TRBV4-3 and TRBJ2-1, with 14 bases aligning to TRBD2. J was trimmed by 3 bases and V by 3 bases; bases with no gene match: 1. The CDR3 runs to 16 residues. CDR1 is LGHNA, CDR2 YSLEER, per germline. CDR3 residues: CASSHGTSGGYNEQFF. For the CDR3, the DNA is TGCGCCAGCAGCCACGGGACTAGCGGGGGCTACAATGAGCAGTTCTTC.

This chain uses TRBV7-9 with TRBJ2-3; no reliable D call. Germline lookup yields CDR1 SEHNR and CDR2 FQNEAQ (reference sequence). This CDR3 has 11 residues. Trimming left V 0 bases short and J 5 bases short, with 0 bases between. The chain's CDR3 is CASSLADTQYF. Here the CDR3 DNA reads TGTGCCAGCAGCTTAGCAGATACGCAGTATTTT.

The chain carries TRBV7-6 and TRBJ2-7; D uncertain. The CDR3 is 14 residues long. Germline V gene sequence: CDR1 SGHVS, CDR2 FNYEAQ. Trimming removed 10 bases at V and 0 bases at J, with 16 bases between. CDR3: CATQVDGNSYEQYF. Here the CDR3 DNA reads TGTGCCACCCAGGTAGACGGTAACTCCTACGAGCAGTACTTC. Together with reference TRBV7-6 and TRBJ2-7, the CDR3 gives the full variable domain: GAGVSQSPRYKVTKRGQDVALRCDPISGHVSLYWYRQALGQGPEFLTYFNYEAQQDKSGLPNDRFSAERPEGSISTLTIQRTEQRDSAMYRCATQVDGNSYEQYFGPGTRLTVT.

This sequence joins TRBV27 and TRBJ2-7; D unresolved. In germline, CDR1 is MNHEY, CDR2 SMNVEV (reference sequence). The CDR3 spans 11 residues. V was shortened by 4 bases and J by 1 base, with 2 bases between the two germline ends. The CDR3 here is CASSSSYEQYF. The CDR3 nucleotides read TGTGCCAGCAGTTCATCCTACGAGCAGTACTTC.

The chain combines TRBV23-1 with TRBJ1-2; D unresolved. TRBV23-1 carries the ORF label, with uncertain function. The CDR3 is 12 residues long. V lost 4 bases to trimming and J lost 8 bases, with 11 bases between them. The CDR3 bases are TGCGCCAGCAGTCGGGGTATGGGGGGCTACACCTTC. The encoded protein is CASSRGMGGYTF.

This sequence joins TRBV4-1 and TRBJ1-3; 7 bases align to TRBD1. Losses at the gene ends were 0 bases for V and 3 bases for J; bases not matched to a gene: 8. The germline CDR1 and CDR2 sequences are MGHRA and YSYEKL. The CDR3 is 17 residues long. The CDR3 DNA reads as TGCGCCAGCAGCCAAGAACAAGGGGGCGGACGTGGAAACACCATATATTTT. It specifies CASSQEQGGGRGNTIYF.

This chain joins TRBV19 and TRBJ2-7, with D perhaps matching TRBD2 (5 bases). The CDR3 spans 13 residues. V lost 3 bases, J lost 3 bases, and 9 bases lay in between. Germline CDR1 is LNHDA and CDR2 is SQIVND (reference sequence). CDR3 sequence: CASSITGIYEQYF. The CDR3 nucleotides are TGTGCCAGTAGTATTACGGGGATCTACGAGCAGTACTTC.

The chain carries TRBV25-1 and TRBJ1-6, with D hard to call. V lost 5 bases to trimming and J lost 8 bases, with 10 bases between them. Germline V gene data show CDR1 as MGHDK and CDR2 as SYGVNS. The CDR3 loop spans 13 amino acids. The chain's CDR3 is CASSSQEDSPLHF. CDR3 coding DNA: TGTGCCAGCAGTTCGCAGGAGGATTCACCCCTCCACTTT.

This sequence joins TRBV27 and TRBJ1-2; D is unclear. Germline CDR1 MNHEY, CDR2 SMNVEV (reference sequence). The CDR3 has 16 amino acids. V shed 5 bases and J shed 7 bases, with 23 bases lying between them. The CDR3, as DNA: TGTGCCAGCAGTCCAATCTCGGGTCGGGGTAATAGTGGCTACACCTTC. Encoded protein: CASSPISGRGNSGYTF.

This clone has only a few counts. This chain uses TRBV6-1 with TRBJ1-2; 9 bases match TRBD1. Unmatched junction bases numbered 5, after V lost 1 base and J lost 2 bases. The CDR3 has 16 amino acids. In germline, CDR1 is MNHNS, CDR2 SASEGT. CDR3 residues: CASSEGLGTGNYGYTF. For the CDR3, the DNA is TGTGCCAGCAGTGAAGGTCTCGGGACAGGGAACTATGGCTACACCTTC.

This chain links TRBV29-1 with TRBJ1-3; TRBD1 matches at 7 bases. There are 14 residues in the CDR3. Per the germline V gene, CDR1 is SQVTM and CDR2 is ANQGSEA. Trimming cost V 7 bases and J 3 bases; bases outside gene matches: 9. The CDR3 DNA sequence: TGCAGCGCTTCAGGGGGGACAGATGGAAACACCATATATTTT. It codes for CSASGGTDGNTIYF.

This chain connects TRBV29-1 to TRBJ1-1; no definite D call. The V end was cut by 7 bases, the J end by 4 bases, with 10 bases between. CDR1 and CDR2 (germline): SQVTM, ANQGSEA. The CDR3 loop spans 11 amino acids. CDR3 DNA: TGCAGCGCTATTAGTGGCACTGAAGCTTTCTTT. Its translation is CSAISGTEAFF.

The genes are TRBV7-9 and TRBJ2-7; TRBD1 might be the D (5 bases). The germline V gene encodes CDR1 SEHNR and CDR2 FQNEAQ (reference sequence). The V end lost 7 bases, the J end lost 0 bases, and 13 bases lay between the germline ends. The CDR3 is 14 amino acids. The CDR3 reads CASKGIFDSYEQYF. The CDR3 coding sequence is TGTGCCAGCAAGGGGATATTCGACTCCTACGAGCAGTACTTC.